Presented here are 27 T cell receptor beta chains from one specimen sequenced in a study of a mutant IDH1 vaccine in newly diagnosed glioma. The protocol was immunoSEQ multiplex PCR, while the TCRdb copy is restricted to in-frame clones and leaves out a portion. The sample lists around 37,000 clones; roughly 92% were seen once. Time point specified: baseline, week 1 (first vaccination visit). The treatment is: pre-vaccination baseline after standard-of-care therapy. Specimen: PBMCs, collected from a glioma patient treated with radiotherapy, temozolomide or both. The receptors were sampled from a man aged 18 to 35 with glioma.

The rearrangement joins TRBV19 to TRBJ2-7, with D uncertain. Trimming shortened V by 7 bases and J by 4 bases, and 11 bases separated the two germline ends. Germline V gives CDR1 LNHDA, CDR2 SQIVND (reference sequence). This CDR3 spans 12 amino acids. The CDR3 coding sequence is TGTGCCAGTAAGGGCAGCGCATACGAGCAGTACTTC. Encoded protein: CASKGSAYEQYF.

The rearrangement links TRBV5-5 to TRBJ2-2; 7 bases align to TRBD1. Trimming took 1 base from V and 3 from J; bases not matched to a gene: 3. CDR3 length equals 15 residues. In germline, CDR1 is SGHKS, CDR2 YYEKEE (reference sequence). The CDR3 sequence: CASSLTGDYTGELFF. For the CDR3, the DNA is TGTGCCAGCAGCTTGACAGGGGATTACACCGGGGAGCTGTTTTTT.

The chain recombines TRBV5-5 with TRBJ2-7; TRBD1 aligns across 10 bases. CDR1 and CDR2 from the germline V gene are SGHKS and YYEKEE (reference sequence). The CDR3 totals 16 residues. V lost 0 bases, J lost 3 bases, and 6 bases stayed unmatched. Here the CDR3 reads CASSLGPGQGSYEQYF. CDR3 in DNA: TGTGCCAGCAGCTTGGGGCCGGGACAGGGGAGCTACGAGCAGTACTTC.

J is TRBJ2-1 and V is TRBV30; the D is unclear. CDR1 and CDR2 from the germline V gene are GTSNPN and SVGIG (reference sequence). The V end lost 0 bases, the J end lost 5 bases, and 14 bases lay between the germline ends. The CDR3 is made up of 15 amino acids. In DNA form, the CDR3 reads TGTGCCTGGAGTGTAAGTGGGATGCCGAACAATGAGCAGTTCTTC. Its protein product is CAWSVSGMPNNEQFF.

The chain carries TRBV9 and TRBJ1-3; maybe TRBD1 (5 bases). From germline, CDR1 is SGDLS and CDR2 YYNGEE. The CDR3 is 17 residues long. V was cut by 4 bases and J by 0 bases, with 17 bases left in between. CDR3 amino acids: CASSRSGTASSGNTIYF. In DNA, the CDR3 is TGTGCCAGCAGCAGATCCGGGACCGCAAGCTCTGGAAACACCATATATTTT.

The CDR3 coding sequence is TGCGCCAGCAGCCCCCGACAGGCGCCGACCGGGGAGCTGTTTTTT. It encodes CASSPRQAPTGELFF. The chain joins TRBV5-1 to TRBJ2-2, with D perhaps TRBD1 (6 bases). Deletions cut 4 bases from V and 5 bases from J, with 15 bases between. Per the germline V gene, CDR1 is SGHRS and CDR2 is YFSETQ. The CDR3 runs to 15 residues.

V and J are TRBV30 and TRBJ1-1; a weak D match, TRBD1 (5 bases). The V and J ends lost 1 base and 0 bases respectively, with 9 bases between them. CDR3 size: 14 residues. CDR1 and CDR2 (germline): GTSNPN, SVGIG (reference sequence). CDR3 DNA: TGTGCCTGGAGTGCCCTGACAGTGAACACTGAAGCTTTCTTT. It yields the protein CAWSALTVNTEAFF.

The rearrangement links TRBV5-1 to TRBJ1-2; no reliable D call. The germline V gene encodes CDR1 SGHRS and CDR2 YFSETQ. The CDR3 sequence is 12 residues long. Trimming pared 6 bases from V and 2 bases from J, leaving 8 bases between. CDR3 sequence reads: CASNGGNYGYTF. CDR3 DNA sequence: TGCGCCAGCAACGGCGGAAACTATGGCTACACCTTC.

The V call is TRBV19, the J call TRBJ1-2; the D is unclear. This CDR3 region has 12 residues. Trimming took off 7 bases at V and 4 bases at J, with 10 bases between the two ends. CDR1 LNHDA and CDR2 SQIVND come from the germline V gene (reference sequence). CDR3 region: CASIGEGYGYTF. The CDR3, as DNA: TGTGCCAGTATCGGGGAGGGCTATGGCTACACCTTC.

The chain links TRBV6-1 to TRBJ1-5; the match to TRBD1 covers 10 bases. The CDR3 sequence is 18 residues long. Germline CDR1 reads MNHNS; CDR2 reads SASEGT. V lost 3 bases to trimming and J lost 0 bases; unmatched junction nucleotides: 8. The CDR3 region has the DNA TGTGCCAGCAGTGAGCCGGGACAGGGGATATTTAGCAATCAGCCCCAGCATTTT. It is translated as CASSEPGQGIFSNQPQHF.

This sequence joins TRBV30 and TRBJ1-3; TRBD1 might be the D (5 bases). The CDR3 extends over 12 amino acids. The ends were cut back, 7 bases at V and 0 bases at J, with 7 bases in the middle. Germline-derived CDR1 and CDR2 are GTSNPN and SVGIG (reference sequence). In nucleotides, the CDR3 is TGTGCCTTGGGGGTCTCTGGAAACACCATATATTTT. Amino acids: CALGVSGNTIYF.

The chain recombines TRBV6-1 with TRBJ2-1; 8 bases map to TRBD2. V shed 11 bases and J 2 bases; nucleotides not matched to a gene: 11. CDR1 MNHNS and CDR2 SASEGT come from the germline V gene. The CDR3 runs 15 residues. CDR3 loop: CASRTDSGTYNEQFF. The CDR3 nucleotides read TGTGCCTCAAGAACTGATAGCGGGACCTACAATGAGCAGTTCTTC.

The CDR3 bases are TGTGCCACCAGCAGAGACGGGGGGGTGGAGACCCAGTACTTC. This sequence encodes CATSRDGGVETQYF. This sequence joins TRBV15 and TRBJ2-5; TRBD2 aligns across 8 bases. CDR1 is LNHNV and CDR2 is YYDKDF in the germline V gene (reference sequence). The CDR3 sequence is 14 residues long. V lost 0 bases and J lost 5; bases outside the gene matches: 2. Supplemented by reference TRBV15 and TRBJ2-5, the full variable domain reads DAMVIQNPRYQVTQFGKPVTLSCSQTLNHNVMYWYQQKSSQAPKLLFHYYDKDFNNEADTPDNFQSRRPNTSFCFLDIRSPGLGDTAMYLCATSRDGGVETQYFGPGTRLLVL.

This rearrangement joins TRBV30 to TRBJ1-1; D call uncertain. The CDR3 covers 13 residues. V lost 1 base, J lost 0 bases, and 6 bases lay in between. Germline V gene sequence: CDR1 GTSNPN, CDR2 SVGIG (reference sequence). As DNA, the CDR3 is TGTGCCTGGAGTGAACAGTTGAACACTGAAGCTTTCTTT. This sequence encodes CAWSEQLNTEAFF.

This chain uses TRBV5-6 with TRBJ1-4; D ambiguous. CDR1 is SGHDT, CDR2 YYEEEE, per germline. Between the trimmed V and J ends, which lost 2 bases and 0 bases, there was a span of 5 bases. The CDR3 loop spans 14 amino acids. CDR3 DNA sequence: TGTGCCAGCAGCTTTGGAACAACTAATGAAAAACTGTTTTTT. It codes for CASSFGTTNEKLFF.

The V gene is TRBV28, the J gene TRBJ2-7; the D is unclear. The V gene lost 4 bases and the J gene lost 1 base, with 5 bases spanning the gap. Germline lookup yields CDR1 MDHEN and CDR2 SYDVKM. This CDR3 is 12 amino acids long. CDR3 sequence reads: CASSSLSYEQYF. The CDR3, as DNA: TGTGCCAGCAGTTCCCTATCCTACGAGCAGTACTTC.

This chain joins TRBV19 and TRBJ1-1; D possibly corresponds to TRBD1 (5 bases). The CDR3 sequence is 14 residues long. V gave up 9 bases and J gave up 0 bases, with 14 bases separating them. Germline V gene lookup returns CDR1 LNHDA and CDR2 SQIVND (reference sequence). The CDR3 nucleotides are TGTGCCAGCGGGGGGAGGCCCTTGAACACTGAAGCTTTCTTT. Its translation is CASGGRPLNTEAFF.

The V call is TRBV4-3, the J call TRBJ1-1; 7 nucleotides align to TRBD1. Germline trimming cut 0 bases from V and 6 bases from J; bases unmatched to any gene: 7. Germline loops: CDR1 LGHNA, CDR2 YSLEER. The CDR3 has 15 residues. In DNA, the CDR3 is TGCGCCAGCAGCCAAGATGAAGGGACAGCGGCTGAAGCTTTCTTT. Residues: CASSQDEGTAAEAFF.

The gene calls are TRBV7-8 and TRBJ1-5; no definite D call. The CDR3 consists of 16 residues. V lost 5 bases and J lost 6, with 20 bases in between. Germline CDR1 is SGHVS and CDR2 is FQNEAQ. Here the CDR3 reads CASSPKARALGQPQHF. The CDR3 nucleotides read TGTGCCAGCAGCCCCAAAGCCCGGGCCTTGGGTCAGCCCCAGCATTTT.

The rearrangement uses TRBV28 and TRBJ1-5; tentatively, D is TRBD1 (5 bases). The CDR3 consists of 14 residues. The V end was cut by 5 bases, the J end by 3 bases, with 11 bases between. Looked up from germline, CDR1 is MDHEN and CDR2 is SYDVKM. CDR3 protein: CASSTTVFNQPQHF. CDR3 sequence (DNA): TGTGCCAGCAGTACGACAGTATTCAATCAGCCCCAGCATTTT.

V gene TRBV6-1 combines with J gene TRBJ2-3, with 13 positions matching TRBD2. Germline CDR1 is MNHNS and CDR2 is SASEGT. Germline trimming cut 4 bases from V and 0 bases from J; bases unmatched to any gene: 1. This CDR3 has 16 residues. CDR3 region: CASSVGLAGSTDTQYF. The CDR3 nucleotides read TGTGCCAGCAGTGTGGGACTAGCGGGGAGCACAGATACGCAGTATTTT.

This chain joins TRBV7-2 and TRBJ1-2; D is unclear. Trimming took 4 bases from V and 6 from J, leaving 15 bases between them. CDR3 length: 14 amino acids. From germline, CDR1 is SGHTA and CDR2 FQGNSA. DNA for the CDR3: TGTGCCAGCAGCTCCCCCATCCCCCGGCATGGCTACACCTTC. Protein product: CASSSPIPRHGYTF.

The chain couples TRBV5-1 to TRBJ2-3; 8 bases are shared with TRBD1. Germline assignment: CDR1 SGHRS and CDR2 YFSETQ. CDR3 length equals 15 residues. V lost 3 bases, J lost 4 bases, and 7 bases stayed unmatched. The CDR3 bases are TGCGCCAGCAGCTCAGGACAGGGTGATGCAGATACGCAGTATTTT. Its translation: CASSSGQGDADTQYF. Full variable domain (missing parts from reference TRBV5-1 and TRBJ2-3): KAGVTQTPRYLIKTRGQQVTLSCSPISGHRSVSWYQQTPGQGLQFLFEYFSETQRNKGNFPGRFSGRQFSNSRSEMNVSTLELGDSALYLCASSSGQGDADTQYFGPGTRLTVL.

The rearrangement links TRBV4-3 to TRBJ2-3; 8 nucleotides agree with TRBD2. V shed 6 bases and J 1 base; nucleotides not matched to a gene: 9. This CDR3 region has 16 residues. Germline loops: CDR1 LGHNA, CDR2 YSLEER. The CDR3 loop reads CASSRNSGVRTDTQYF. In DNA, the CDR3 is TGCGCCAGCAGTAGGAATAGCGGGGTACGCACAGATACGCAGTATTTT.

V gene TRBV6-5 combines with J gene TRBJ2-2; the match to TRBD2 covers 7 bases. J lost 7 bases, V lost 1 base, and 6 bases had no gene match. The germline CDR1 and CDR2 sequences are MNHEY and SVGAGI. The CDR3 has 15 residues. The CDR3 nucleotides are TGTGCCAGCAGTTACTGGGGGGGGAGGGGCGGGGAGCTGTTTTTT. Protein sequence: CASSYWGGRGGELFF.

CDR3 DNA sequence: TGTGCCAGCAGTGTGAGGAGGGTCGAAGGTACGCAGTATTTT. As protein: CASSVRRVEGTQYF. The gene calls are TRBV2 and TRBJ2-3; tentative D call: TRBD2 (6 bases). Trimming pared 4 bases from V and 8 bases from J, leaving 16 bases between. Germline-derived CDR1 and CDR2 are SNHLY and FYNNEI. This CDR3 spans 14 amino acids.

The DNA of the CDR3 is TGTGCCTGGAGGGGTAAGACAGGGACGAACACCGGGGAGCTGTTTTTT. Translating gives CAWRGKTGTNTGELFF. The chain is built from TRBV30 and TRBJ2-2, with 7 bases that match TRBD1. Germline V gene sequence: CDR1 GTSNPN, CDR2 SVGIG (reference sequence). The length of the CDR3 is 16 residues. Trimming cost V 3 bases and J 0 bases; bases outside gene matches: 7.